What follows are 13 T cell receptor beta chains derived from one specimen sequenced in a study of shared clonotypes between healthy human individuals. Profiled with immunoSEQ multiplex PCR; TCRdb holds only in-frame clones, not every one. The sample records 2 million to 2.5 million clones, over 90% being singletons. The sample was naive CD4+ T cells from PBMCs. Specified subset: CD45RA+ positively selected. The receptors here all came from a man aged 18 to 30 in good health. Some clones in this sample may be carry-over from other donors' samples.

This clone showed up just once. The chain recombines TRBV5-6 with TRBJ1-2, with D possibly matching TRBD1 (6 bases). Between the trimmed V and J ends, which lost 0 bases and 4 bases, there was a span of 16 bases. The germline V gene encodes CDR1 SGHDT and CDR2 YYEEEE. The CDR3 totals 16 residues. This CDR3 is CASSLAPQGQGYGYTF. The DNA for the CDR3 is TGTGCCAGCAGCTTGGCCCCACAGGGTCAAGGCTATGGCTACACCTTC.

V usage is TRBV6-5 and J usage is TRBJ2-1, with unresolved D. V was trimmed by 0 bases and J by 7 bases, leaving 10 bases between them. Germline V gene data show CDR1 as MNHEY and CDR2 as SVGAGI. This CDR3 has 14 residues. CDR3: CASSYSLRRNEQFF. The CDR3 DNA reads as TGTGCCAGCAGTTACTCGCTCCGAAGGAATGAGCAGTTCTTC.

The V call is TRBV7-9, the J call TRBJ1-1, with a tentative D call TRBD1 (5 bases). V was cut by 6 bases and J by 8 bases, with 10 bases left in between. This CDR3 is built from 11 residues. Germline values: CDR1 SEHNR, CDR2 FQNEAQ (reference sequence). CDR3 sequence (DNA): TGTGCCAGCAGGGAGGGGCCCGAAGCTTTCTTT. Translating it yields CASREGPEAFF.

The gene calls are TRBV29-1 and TRBJ2-5; 8 nucleotides line up with TRBD1. Trimming removed 7 bases from V and 4 bases from J; junction bases left unmatched: 2. The germline V gene encodes CDR1 SQVTM and CDR2 ANQGSEA. The CDR3 is 11 residues long. CDR3 sequence: CSGDRLETQYF. The CDR3 bases are TGCAGCGGGGACAGGCTAGAGACCCAGTACTTC.

The rearrangement joins TRBV6-5 to TRBJ2-7; D possibly corresponds to TRBD1 (5 bases). This CDR3 has 11 residues. Trimming stripped 6 bases from V and 2 bases from J, with 5 bases between. Germline V gene lookup returns CDR1 MNHEY and CDR2 SVGAGI. The CDR3 spells CASRDTYEQYF. Written as DNA, the CDR3 is TGTGCCAGCAGGGACACCTACGAGCAGTACTTC.

The CDR3 spells CAWRDRTYEQYF. The CDR3, as DNA: TGTGCCTGGCGGGACAGAACCTACGAGCAGTACTTC. V usage is TRBV30 and J usage is TRBJ2-5, with 7 positions matching TRBD1. The DNA end favors TRBJ2-7, so the J call may be wrong. Germline lookup yields CDR1 GTSNPN and CDR2 SVGIG (reference sequence). The CDR3 consists of 12 residues.

This chain joins TRBV7-9 and TRBJ2-4; D is perhaps TRBD1 (5 bases). The CDR3 has 18 amino acids. Germline CDR1 SEHNR, CDR2 FQNEAQ (reference sequence). Trimming shortened V by 4 bases and J by 1 base, and 20 bases separated the two germline ends. CDR3 sequence (DNA): TGTGCCAGCAGCTCCGACGCCCGACAGTCGCTTGCCAAAAACATTCAGTACTTC. It yields the protein CASSSDARQSLAKNIQYF.

V and J are TRBV10-3 and TRBJ2-7, with D possibly matching TRBD2 (5 bases). Germline CDR1 reads ENHRY; CDR2 reads SYGVKD. The CDR3 covers 12 residues. V was shortened by 3 bases and J by 6 bases, with 9 bases between the two germline ends. CDR3 nucleotide sequence: TGTGCCATCAGTGACGAGGGCCTCGAGCAGTACTTC. Protein: CAISDEGLEQYF.

The rearrangement uses TRBV15 and TRBJ2-3, with D possibly matching TRBD2 (5 bases). This CDR3 spans 17 amino acids. Germline values: CDR1 LNHNV, CDR2 YYDKDF (reference sequence). V lost 0 bases to trimming and J lost 1 base, with 14 bases between them. The CDR3 is CATSRDGPYGGTDTQYF. In DNA form, the CDR3 reads TGTGCCACCAGCAGAGATGGACCCTACGGGGGCACAGATACGCAGTATTTT. Looking up the rest from reference TRBV15 and TRBJ2-3 gives the full variable domain: DAMVIQNPRYQVTQFGKPVTLSCSQTLNHNVMYWYQQKSSQAPKLLFHYYDKDFNNEADTPDNFQSRRPNTSFCFLDIRSPGLGDTAMYLCATSRDGPYGGTDTQYFGPGTRLTVL.

This sequence joins TRBV7-2 and TRBJ1-2; unclear D gene. Looked up from germline, CDR1 is SGHTA and CDR2 is FQGNSA. The germline V and J ends were trimmed by 0 bases and 0 bases, with 14 bases remaining between them. The CDR3 is made up of 17 amino acids. The CDR3: CASSLAFRWGSNYGYTF. In nucleotides, the CDR3 is TGTGCCAGCAGCTTAGCTTTTCGATGGGGATCTAACTATGGCTACACCTTC.

In nucleotides, the CDR3 is TGTGCCAGTTTTCTAAACACTGAAGCTTTCTTT. It yields the protein CASFLNTEAFF. This chain joins TRBV6-6 and TRBJ1-1; D remains ambiguous. The CDR3 spans 11 residues. The ends were cut back, 9 bases at V and 2 bases at J, with 7 bases in the middle. CDR1 MNHNY and CDR2 SVGAGI come from the germline V gene (reference sequence).

This chain connects TRBV5-4 to TRBJ2-1; no reliable D call. Germline values: CDR1 SGHNT, CDR2 YYREEE (reference sequence). The CDR3 is 14 residues long. V dropped 6 bases and J dropped 5 bases, with 15 bases sitting between them. CDR3 bases: TGTGCCAGCAAGGATCCGGGTCAGAACAATGAGCAGTTCTTC. Translating gives CASKDPGQNNEQFF. The full variable domain, with the rest looked up from reference TRBV5-4 and TRBJ2-1, is ETGVTQSPTHLIKTRGQQVTLRCSSQSGHNTVSWYQQALGQGPQFIFQYYREEENGRGNFPPRFSGLQFPNYSSELNVNALELDDSALYLCASKDPGQNNEQFFGPGTRLTVL.

In regard to this clone: The sample has other DNA sequences that encode this CDR3 too. This rearrangement joins TRBV27 to TRBJ2-2; D remains ambiguous. V was clipped by 3 bases and J by 1 base, with 3 bases between them. The CDR3 consists of 13 residues. From germline, CDR1 is MNHEY and CDR2 SMNVEV (reference sequence). The CDR3 DNA follows: TGTGCCAGCAGTTTGAGGAACACCGGGGAGCTGTTTTTT. Its translation: CASSLRNTGELFF.